The next 12 T cell receptor beta chains were all read from a single sample in a study of T cells after yellow fever vaccination. TCRdb redid the calling of the 5' RACE reads with MiXCR, one entry per CDR3 protein. This table holds about 170,000 distinct CDR3 sequences, 11% found once. Sequenced material: CD8+ T cells sorted from PBMCs, taken 15 days after the yellow fever booster vaccination. Receptors originate from a young man who received the YFV17D yellow fever vaccine.

This clonotype showed up just a few times. This chain uses TRBV5-4 with TRBJ2-5; no firm D call. Trimming removed 3 bases from V and 7 bases from J, with 7 bases in between. Per germline, CDR1 SGHNT and CDR2 YYREEE (reference sequence). CDR3 length: 11 residues. The CDR3, as DNA: TGTGCCAGCAGCTCCGGAATGACCCAGTACTTC. Protein sequence: CASSSGMTQYF.

This chain connects TRBV4-3 to TRBJ1-1; D unresolved. The CDR3 is 15 residues long. V was clipped by 0 bases and J by 7 bases, with 15 bases between them. The germline CDR1 and CDR2 sequences are LGHNA and YSLEER. The CDR3 DNA reads TGCGCCAGCAGCCAAGAAATGGGTTCGGTCCTTGAAGCTTTCTTT. As protein: CASSQEMGSVLEAFF.

This clonotype was counted a few times. The J gene is TRBJ1-3, the V gene TRBV4-1; the D is unclear. CDR1 and CDR2 (germline): MGHRA, YSYEKL. V lost 0 bases and J 0 bases, leaving 3 bases between the germline ends. The CDR3 consists of 14 residues. CDR3 amino acids: CASSQDPSGNTIYF. CDR3 bases: TGCGCCAGCAGCCAAGATCCCTCTGGAAACACCATATATTTT.

This clonotype occurred a few times. J is TRBJ2-7 and V is TRBV28; maybe TRBD1 (5 bases). There are 16 residues in the CDR3. V lost 3 bases and J 3 bases, leaving 18 bases between the germline ends. CDR1 and CDR2 from the germline V gene are MDHEN and SYDVKM. The CDR3 DNA sequence: TGTGCCAGCAGTTTGAAGGTTCCCGACAGTAACTACGAGCAGTACGTC. Its translation: CASSLKVPDSNYEQYV.

The chain carries TRBV3-1 and TRBJ1-5, with D unresolved. CDR1 and CDR2 from the germline V gene are LGHDT and YNNKEL (reference sequence). This CDR3 spans 14 amino acids. Trimming cost V 8 bases and J 5 bases, with 16 bases left between them. Here the CDR3 DNA reads TGTGCCAGCGGGGTTGCAGGAGAGGATCAGCCCCAGCATTTT. It encodes CASGVAGEDQPQHF. Filled out from reference TRBV3-1 and TRBJ1-5, the complete variable domain reads DTAVSQTPKYLVTQMGNDKSIKCEQNLGHDTMYWYKQDSKKFLKIMFSYNNKELIINETVPNRFSPKSPDKAHLNLHINSLELGDSAVYFCASGVAGEDQPQHFGDGTRLSIL.

This clonotype was found a few times. This chain uses TRBV12-2 with TRBJ2-5; TRBD2 is the table's D call and was not checked against the DNA. TRBV12-2 constitutes a pseudogene. The CDR3 has 20 residues. DNA of the CDR3: TGTGCAAGTCGCCATCCGATAGCTGGGCTAGCTCGTCCCACACAAGAGACCCAGTACTTC. The encoded protein is CASRHPIAGLARPTQETQYF.

This clonotype was seen a handful of times. This chain connects TRBV10-3 to TRBJ1-2, with 11 bases that match TRBD1. The CDR3 totals 16 residues. Germline V gene lookup returns CDR1 ENHRY and CDR2 SYGVKD. J was trimmed by 3 bases and V by 6 bases; bases with no gene match: 9. The CDR3 sequence is CAISRTGTGGYYGYTF. In nucleotides, the CDR3 is TGTGCCATCAGCAGAACCGGGACAGGGGGATACTATGGCTACACCTTC.

The chain has TRBV27 and TRBJ1-5; no clear D gene. CDR1 and CDR2 from the germline V gene are MNHEY and SMNVEV (reference sequence). The CDR3 is 14 residues long. V gave up 5 bases and J gave up 0 bases, with 8 bases separating them. Here the CDR3 reads CASSLQSSNQPQHF. CDR3 nucleotide sequence: TGTGCCAGCAGTCTACAGAGTAGCAATCAGCCCCAGCATTTT.

This chain uses TRBV7-9 with TRBJ1-1; D remains unclear. This CDR3 region has 13 residues. Germline loops: CDR1 SEHNR, CDR2 FQNEAQ (reference sequence). V was cut by 4 bases and J by 3 bases, with 9 bases left in between. CDR3 bases: TGTGCCAGCAGCTCCCGGGCCTACACTGAAGCTTTCTTT. Translating gives CASSSRAYTEAFF.

The rearrangement links TRBV4-3 to TRBJ2-3; D possibly corresponds to TRBD1 (6 bases). The CDR3 runs to 14 residues. Looked up from germline, CDR1 is LGHNA and CDR2 is YSLEER. Trimming shortened V by 0 bases and J by 5 bases, and 9 bases separated the two germline ends. This CDR3 is CASSQEGGLDTQYF. The CDR3 DNA reads TGCGCCAGCAGCCAAGAAGGGGGATTAGATACGCAGTATTTT.

V gene TRBV3-1 combines with J gene TRBJ1-3; unclear D gene. Germline V gene sequence: CDR1 LGHDT, CDR2 YNNKEL (reference sequence). The CDR3 has 15 amino acids. Trimming cost V 4 bases and J 2 bases, with 12 bases left between them. The CDR3 reads CASSLAPTTGNTIYF. The CDR3 coding sequence is TGTGCCAGCAGCCTAGCCCCCACTACTGGAAACACCATATATTTT.

This clonotype was counted only a few times. The chain has TRBV4-1 and TRBJ2-3, with TRBD2 matching over 11 bases. Germline V gene lookup returns CDR1 MGHRA and CDR2 YSYEKL. The V gene end was trimmed by 1 base and the J gene end by 4 bases; junction bases not matched to a gene: 10. The CDR3 contains 18 residues. CDR3 amino acids: CASSQGTSGGFRADTQYF. DNA of the CDR3: TGCGCCAGCAGCCAAGGCACTAGCGGGGGCTTCAGGGCAGATACGCAGTATTTT.